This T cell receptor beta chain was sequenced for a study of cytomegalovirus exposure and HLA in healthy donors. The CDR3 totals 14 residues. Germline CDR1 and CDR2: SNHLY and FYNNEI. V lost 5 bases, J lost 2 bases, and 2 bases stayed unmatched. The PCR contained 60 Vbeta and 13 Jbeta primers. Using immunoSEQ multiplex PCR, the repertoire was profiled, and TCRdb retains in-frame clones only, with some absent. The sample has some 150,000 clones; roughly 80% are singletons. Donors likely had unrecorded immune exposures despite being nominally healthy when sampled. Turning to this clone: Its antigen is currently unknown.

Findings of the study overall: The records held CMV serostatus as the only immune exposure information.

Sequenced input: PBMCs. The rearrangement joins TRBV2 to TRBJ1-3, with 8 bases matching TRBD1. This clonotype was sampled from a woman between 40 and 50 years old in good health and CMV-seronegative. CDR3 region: CASSTDRAGNTIYF. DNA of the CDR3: TGTGCCAGCAGTACGGACAGGGCTGGAAACACCATATATTTT.